This paragraph covers one TCR beta chain sequence. Generated by immunoSEQ multiplex PCR, the TCRdb table keeps only in-frame clones and is missing some. The sample carries about 38,000 clones, 85% to 95% recorded once. This sample was included in a study of T cell changes during pregnancy in multiple sclerosis. Per germline, CDR1 MNHEY and CDR2 SMNVEV (reference sequence). This CDR3 contains 14 residues. The germline V and J ends were trimmed by 9 bases and 4 bases, with 19 bases remaining between them. This TCR came from a female donor with multiple sclerosis, enrolled in a pregnancy study. Sequenced here: CD8+ T cells from peripheral blood mononuclear cells, sampled in the third trimester of pregnancy. This rearrangement joins TRBV27 to TRBJ2-7; D is unresolved. CDR3 region: CASKTRPFVYEQYF. The DNA for the CDR3 is TGTGCCAGTAAAACCAGGCCCTTCGTATACGAGCAGTACTTC.